Shown below are 14 T cell receptor beta chains from a single sample sequenced in a study of cytomegalovirus exposure and HLA in healthy donors. The study ran its PCR with 60 Vbeta and 13 Jbeta primers. The repertoire was sequenced with immunoSEQ multiplex PCR; TCRdb's copy has only in-frame clones and lacks some. The data contain about 130,000 clones, more than 65% of them singletons. The sequenced sample consisted of PBMCs. The receptors were sampled from a man aged 50-59 years in good health and CMV-seronegative.

The genes are TRBV19 and TRBJ1-4; TRBD1 aligns across 8 bases. Germline CDR1 LNHDA, CDR2 SQIVND (reference sequence). The length of the CDR3 is 13 residues. With V trimmed by 5 bases and J by 8 bases, 4 bases remained unmatched. DNA of the CDR3: TGTGCCAGTAGTTCAGGGGGCGCGGAAAAACTGTTTTTT. This gives the protein CASSSGGAEKLFF.

The DNA for the CDR3 is TGTGCCAGCAGCGTAGCGGGACAGGGGTCTGGGGCCAACGTCCTGACTTTC. Its translation: CASSVAGQGSGANVLTF. This chain uses TRBV9 with TRBJ2-6; 10 bases line up with TRBD1. CDR3 length: 17 amino acids. From germline, CDR1 is SGDLS and CDR2 YYNGEE. V was clipped by 0 bases and J by 1 base; unmatched bases: 1.

The chain joins TRBV5-4 to TRBJ1-1; 10 positions match TRBD1. The CDR3 contains 16 residues. Germline lookup yields CDR1 SGHNT and CDR2 YYREEE (reference sequence). Losses at the gene ends were 0 bases for V and 3 bases for J; bases not matched to a gene: 5. CDR3 region: CASSLGAGTGDTEAFF. CDR3 nucleotides: TGTGCCAGCAGCTTGGGAGCCGGGACAGGGGACACTGAAGCTTTCTTT.

The rearrangement links TRBV6-4 to TRBJ1-2; 8 bases fit TRBD1. Germline CDR1 reads MRHNA; CDR2 reads SNTAGT. The CDR3 totals 16 residues. The ends lost 7 bases at V and 6 bases at J; junction bases unmatched: 16. CDR3 residues: CASTQSSGTGPDGYTF. CDR3 bases: TGTGCCAGCACTCAGAGTTCCGGGACAGGACCAGATGGCTACACCTTC.

The chain couples TRBV5-1 to TRBJ1-1, with D unclear. Trimming took 4 bases from V and 1 from J, leaving 11 bases between them. Germline V lookup: CDR1 SGHRS, CDR2 YFSETQ. The CDR3 extends over 14 amino acids. The CDR3 region has the DNA TGCGCCAGCAGCCCACGAGCAGGGAACACTGAAGCTTTCTTT. Translating it yields CASSPRAGNTEAFF.

V and J are TRBV5-1 and TRBJ2-7, with D possibly being TRBD1 (6 bases). Germline lookup yields CDR1 SGHRS and CDR2 YFSETQ. This CDR3 has 14 amino acids. Trimming removed 0 bases at V and 3 bases at J, with 10 bases between. CDR3 DNA: TGCGCCAGCAGCTTGGACGGACAGAGCTACGAGCAGTACTTC. Translating gives CASSLDGQSYEQYF.

In its sample, this clone was seen a few times. CDR3 coding DNA: TGCGCCAGCAGGCCCTTAGACACTGAAGCTTTCTTT. This encodes CASRPLDTEAFF. The rearrangement links TRBV10-2 to TRBJ1-1; no clear D. Trimming cost V 6 bases and J 3 bases, with 8 bases left between them. CDR3 size: 12 residues. Germline assignment: CDR1 WSHSY and CDR2 SAAADI.

The chain combines TRBV6-1 with TRBJ2-7; possibly TRBD2 for D (6 bases). Trimming shortened V by 2 bases and J by 3 bases, and 11 bases separated the two germline ends. Germline V CDR1 and CDR2: MNHNS, SASEGT. CDR3 length equals 14 residues. The CDR3 nucleotides read TGTGCCAGCAGTGAATGGCGGGACGGCTACGAGCAGTACTTC. Translated, it gives CASSEWRDGYEQYF.

The genes are TRBV7-9 and TRBJ2-1, with D maybe TRBD2 (7 bases). Germline-derived CDR1 and CDR2 are SEHNR and FQNEAQ (reference sequence). The CDR3 consists of 14 residues. Trimming took off 5 bases at V and 3 bases at J, with 11 bases between the two ends. CDR3 nucleotide sequence: TGTGCCAGCAGCGCGGGGGCTTACTACAATGAGCAGTTCTTC. Amino acids: CASSAGAYYNEQFF.

The gene calls are TRBV27 and TRBJ2-1; 12 nucleotides match TRBD2. CDR1 and CDR2 from the germline V gene are MNHEY and SMNVEV (reference sequence). The CDR3 has 16 residues. V shed 6 bases and J 8 bases; nucleotides not matched to a gene: 11. The CDR3 nucleotides are TGTGCCAGCAGCCACGCTAGCGGGGGGGCCGAATATGAGCAGTTCTTC. Translation gives CASSHASGGAEYEQFF.

This rearrangement joins TRBV6-5 to TRBJ2-7, with 8 bases fitting TRBD1. Unmatched junction bases numbered 14, after V lost 6 bases and J lost 4 bases. CDR1 and CDR2 (germline): MNHEY, SVGAGI. CDR3 length: 16 amino acids. CDR3 DNA sequence: TGTGCCAGCAGCTACGGTTCCACGGACAGGGAATACGAGCAGTACTTC. This sequence encodes CASSYGSTDREYEQYF.

The chain couples TRBV7-9 to TRBJ1-5, with unresolved D. The CDR3 is 15 residues long. Germline loops: CDR1 SEHNR, CDR2 FQNEAQ (reference sequence). V gave up 7 bases and J gave up 2 bases, with 15 bases separating them. CDR3 in DNA: TGTGCCAGCAATAGCTTGGAGGTCGGCAATCAGCCCCAGCATTTT. Encoded protein: CASNSLEVGNQPQHF.

The chain combines TRBV2 with TRBJ1-2, with D possibly matching TRBD1 (5 bases). Germline values: CDR1 SNHLY, CDR2 FYNNEI. V was shortened by 7 bases and J by 5 bases, with 14 bases between the two germline ends. This CDR3 is built from 13 residues. CDR3 region: CASMGRVGYGYTF. The CDR3 DNA reads as TGTGCCAGCATGGGCAGGGTAGGGTATGGCTACACCTTC.

V and J are TRBV4-3 and TRBJ2-7; 13 bases agree with TRBD2. The CDR3 extends over 15 amino acids. Trimming cost V 3 bases and J 3 bases; bases outside gene matches: 2. Germline CDR1 LGHNA, CDR2 YSLEER. The CDR3 loop is CASSQTSGGFYEQYF. For the CDR3, the DNA is TGCGCCAGCAGCCAGACTAGCGGGGGGTTCTACGAGCAGTACTTC.